A single sample is the source of the 29 T cell receptor beta chains below, sequenced in a study of blood T cell repertoires in COVID-19. Produced via immunoSEQ multiplex PCR; TCRdb's table is partial and in-frame only. The sample consists of around 130,000 clones, 65% to 80% of them appearing once. The sequencing input was peripheral blood. The receptor source for this set is a man in his fifties with acute or convalescent COVID-19.

V and J are TRBV27 and TRBJ2-3, with TRBD2 identical over 8 bases. The CDR3 has 14 amino acids. Germline lookup yields CDR1 MNHEY and CDR2 SMNVEV (reference sequence). Trimming at V came to 8 bases and at J to 5 bases, leaving 9 bases not matched to a gene. The CDR3 here is CASRSAGGIDTQYF. The CDR3 DNA sequence: TGTGCCAGCCGGTCGGCGGGGGGTATAGATACGCAGTATTTT.

J is TRBJ2-6 and V is TRBV19, with D possibly being TRBD1 (5 bases). Trimming shortened V by 4 bases and J by 4 bases, and 14 bases separated the two germline ends. The CDR3 spans 16 residues. Germline CDR1 LNHDA, CDR2 SQIVND (reference sequence). The CDR3 here is CASSTGGALGANVLTF. For the CDR3, the DNA is TGTGCCAGTAGTACCGGTGGGGCACTCGGGGCCAACGTCCTGACTTTC.

The chain uses TRBV29-1 and TRBJ2-1; D not resolved. V was pared by 6 bases and J by 6 bases, with 9 bases between. The V gene's germline CDR1 is SQVTM and CDR2 ANQGSEA. The CDR3 contains 11 residues. The DNA for the CDR3 is TGCAGCGTGGTAGTCTCCAATGAGCAGTTCTTC. Its translation is CSVVVSNEQFF.

The chain's CDR3 is CASSDFGEQFF. CDR3 coding DNA: TGTGCCAGCAGTGATTTCGGGGAGCAGTTCTTC. The chain couples TRBV6-1 to TRBJ2-1; D gene uncertain. V lost 3 bases and J 10 bases, leaving 7 bases between the germline ends. This CDR3 comprises 11 residues. Germline-derived CDR1 and CDR2 are MNHNS and SASEGT.

The J gene is TRBJ2-1, the V gene TRBV4-1, with 10 bases that match TRBD2. Germline-derived CDR1 and CDR2 are MGHRA and YSYEKL. V dropped 4 bases and J dropped 0; count of bases not matched to a gene: 12. The CDR3 contains 19 residues. The CDR3 protein is CASSPGLAGARSSYNEQFF. The CDR3, as DNA: TGCGCCAGCAGCCCAGGTCTAGCGGGGGCCAGAAGCTCCTACAATGAGCAGTTCTTC.

V usage is TRBV4-2 and J usage is TRBJ1-6, with a tentative D call TRBD1 (5 bases). V lost 1 base and J lost 7, with 11 bases in between. The CDR3 runs to 15 residues. CDR1 LGHNA and CDR2 YNFKEQ come from the germline V gene. CDR3 sequence: CASSQGGLGNSPLHF. The CDR3 region has the DNA TGTGCCAGCAGCCAAGGGGGCTTGGGGAATTCACCCCTCCACTTT.

This sequence joins TRBV7-9 and TRBJ2-5; 7 nucleotides align to TRBD2. The trim removed 3 bases at V and 1 base at J, leaving 2 bases unmatched. There are 14 residues in the CDR3. Germline V gene sequence: CDR1 SEHNR, CDR2 FQNEAQ (reference sequence). CDR3 DNA sequence: TGTGCCAGCAGCTTCTCTAGCGGCCAAGAGACCCAGTACTTC. It encodes CASSFSSGQETQYF.

The V call is TRBV2, the J call TRBJ2-1, with 8 nucleotides matching TRBD2. CDR1 is SNHLY, CDR2 FYNNEI, per germline. This CDR3 has 16 residues. The V and J ends lost 8 bases and 0 bases, in that order; junction bases with no gene match: 9. This chain's CDR3 is CASLSGGFSSYNEQFF. In DNA form, the CDR3 reads TGTGCCAGCCTCTCGGGAGGGTTTAGCTCCTACAATGAGCAGTTCTTC.

The table lists this clone with a few counts. The CDR3 region is CASKPGLDRHKNIQYF. In nucleotides, the CDR3 is TGTGCCAGTAAGCCGGGTCTCGATCGCCACAAAAACATTCAGTACTTC. The chain combines TRBV12-1 with TRBJ2-4; the tabulated D call, TRBD2, remains unverified against the DNA. TRBV12-1 is a documented pseudogene. The CDR3 spans 16 residues.

There are a few counts of this clone. The V and J genes are TRBV10-3 and TRBJ1-2, with D possibly TRBD1 on 5 matching bases. The V end was cut by 6 bases, the J end by 7 bases, with 9 bases between. This CDR3 spans 11 amino acids. Germline loops: CDR1 ENHRY, CDR2 SYGVKD. As DNA, the CDR3 is TGTGCCATCAGGGGGCAGGGTGGCTACACCTTC. Translated, it gives CAIRGQGGYTF.

The chain links TRBV25-1 to TRBJ2-7; TRBD2 matches at 10 bases. Trimming removed 5 bases from V and 6 bases from J; junction bases left unmatched: 10. The CDR3 sequence is 15 residues long. Germline lookup yields CDR1 MGHDK and CDR2 SYGVNS. The CDR3 DNA reads TGTGCCAGCAGTAAAAGCGGGGGGGCCTTTTTCGAGCAGTACTTC. Its protein is CASSKSGGAFFEQYF.

The rearrangement joins TRBV9 to TRBJ1-2; 12 bases align to TRBD1. The germline gives CDR1 SGDLS, CDR2 YYNGEE. Trimming at V came to 4 bases and at J to 2 bases, leaving 3 bases not matched to a gene. The CDR3 contains 15 residues. The CDR3 coding sequence is TGTGCCAGCAGCATGGGACAGGGGGCCAACTATGGCTACACCTTC. Translating gives CASSMGQGANYGYTF. Combining the CDR3 with reference TRBV9 and TRBJ1-2 gives the whole variable domain DSGVTQTPKHLITATGQRVTLRCSPRSGDLSVYWYQQSLDQGLQFLIQYYNGEERAKGNILERFSAQQFPDLHSELNLSSLELGDSALYFCASSMGQGANYGYTFGSGTRLTVV.

Many counts were recorded for this clone. The CDR3 sequence is CAWSPTVIQGEDQPQHF. The CDR3, as DNA: TGTGCCTGGAGTCCCACGGTGATACAGGGGGAGGATCAGCCCCAGCATTTT. The V and J genes are TRBV30 and TRBJ1-5; 8 nucleotides align to TRBD1. V dropped 2 bases and J dropped 5; count of bases not matched to a gene: 14. The CDR3 has 17 amino acids. From germline, CDR1 is GTSNPN and CDR2 SVGIG (reference sequence). Full variable domain (rest looked up from reference TRBV30 and TRBJ1-5): SQTIHQWPATLVQPVGSPLSLECTVEGTSNPNLYWYRQAAGRGLQLLFYSVGIGQISSEVPQNLSASRPQDRQFILSSKKLLLSDSGFYLCAWSPTVIQGEDQPQHFGDGTRLSIL.

Only a few counts were recorded for this clone. The chain combines TRBV4-1 with TRBJ1-2; D might be TRBD1 (6 bases). Germline V gene lookup returns CDR1 MGHRA and CDR2 YSYEKL. Trimming removed 0 bases from V and 4 bases from J, with 12 bases in between. This CDR3 is built from 15 residues. CDR3 nucleotides: TGCGCCAGCAGCCAAGAGGTACAGGGAATCTATGGCTACACCTTC. Translated, it gives CASSQEVQGIYGYTF.

The rearrangement uses TRBV6-6 and TRBJ1-2; 7 bases are a match to TRBD1. The CDR3 runs 14 residues. The germline CDR1 and CDR2 sequences are MNHNY and SVGAGI (reference sequence). V was clipped by 0 bases and J by 8 bases; unmatched bases: 6. CDR3 sequence reads: CASSYSRGGEGYTF. The CDR3 nucleotides read TGTGCCAGCAGTTACTCGAGAGGGGGCGAGGGCTACACCTTC.

The V call is TRBV7-8, the J call TRBJ1-1; the D gene is possibly TRBD1 (6 bases). CDR3 length: 13 residues. Germline CDR1 reads SGHVS; CDR2 reads FQNEAQ. The V gene lost 5 bases and the J gene lost 6 bases, with 13 bases spanning the gap. The CDR3 DNA is TGTGCCAGCAGCGTAGTGGGGGCGCCTGAAGCTTTCTTT. Its protein is CASSVVGAPEAFF.

This clone was seen once. This chain links TRBV9 with TRBJ1-3; D gene unclear. The CDR3 has 15 amino acids. Trimming removed 2 bases from V and 0 bases from J, with 9 bases in between. Germline V gene data show CDR1 as SGDLS and CDR2 as YYNGEE. CDR3 in DNA: TGTGCCAGCAGCGTTGACACCTACTCTGGAAACACCATATATTTT. Amino acid sequence: CASSVDTYSGNTIYF.

The table lists this clone with a count of one. This chain links TRBV12-3 or TRBV12-4 with TRBJ2-7; D not certain. The CDR3 is made up of 13 amino acids. The ends were cut back, 3 bases at V and 1 base at J, with 7 bases in the middle. The CDR3: CASSFGSSYEQYF. Here the CDR3 DNA reads TGTGCCAGCAGTTTCGGTAGTTCCTACGAGCAGTACTTC.

This clone was picked up one time. The rearrangement uses TRBV29-1 and TRBJ1-1; D is perhaps TRBD1 (5 bases). CDR1 SQVTM and CDR2 ANQGSEA come from the germline V gene. There are 13 residues in the CDR3. Trimming shortened V by 4 bases and J by 4 bases, and 13 bases separated the two germline ends. The CDR3 bases are TGCAGCGTTGTCCGGGGCGGGGTCACTGAAGCTTTCTTT. This encodes CSVVRGGVTEAFF.

This clone was observed once. This rearrangement joins TRBV7-3 to TRBJ2-1; D is unresolved. Germline-derived CDR1 and CDR2 are SGHTA and FQGTGA. The CDR3 consists of 13 residues. The ends were cut back, 3 bases at V and 5 bases at J, with 8 bases in the middle. CDR3 coding DNA: TGTGCCAGCAGCTTCACTCGGGACAATGAGCAGTTCTTC. Residues: CASSFTRDNEQFF.

This chain uses TRBV18 with TRBJ1-1, with TRBD1 matching 8 bases. V gave up 2 bases and J gave up 1 base; unmatched junction bases: 6. Germline-derived CDR1 and CDR2 are KGHSH and LQKENI. The CDR3 spans 16 residues. CDR3 loop: CASSPGPDRGNTEAFF. CDR3 coding DNA: TGTGCCAGCTCACCAGGCCCCGACAGGGGGAACACTGAAGCTTTCTTT.

The chain's CDR3 is CASSYSGGGQPQHF. The CDR3 bases are TGTGCCAGCAGTTACTCGGGGGGAGGCCAGCCCCAGCATTTT. The rearrangement joins TRBV6-2 or TRBV6-3 to TRBJ1-5; possible D gene TRBD1, 5 bases. Germline CDR1 is MNHEY and CDR2 is SVGEGT. V lost 0 bases, J lost 7 bases, and 10 bases lay in between. This CDR3 comprises 14 residues.

The V and J genes are TRBV5-4 and TRBJ2-1; no clear D. V was trimmed by 3 bases and J by 8 bases, leaving 12 bases between them. Germline CDR1 and CDR2: SGHNT and YYREEE (reference sequence). The CDR3 has 13 residues. The CDR3 coding sequence is TGTGCCAGCAGCTCCTTTCTGAGCCATGAGCAGTTCTTC. This codes for CASSSFLSHEQFF.

The chain carries TRBV6-1 and TRBJ2-7; TRBD1 aligns across 9 bases. The V gene's germline CDR1 is MNHNS and CDR2 SASEGT. J was trimmed by 6 bases and V by 4 bases; bases with no gene match: 13. The CDR3 consists of 16 residues. The chain's CDR3 is CASSGNGQGLVCEQYV. The CDR3 DNA sequence: TGTGCCAGCAGTGGGAATGGACAGGGGTTAGTTTGCGAGCAGTACGTC.

This chain uses TRBV25-1 with TRBJ1-1; no clear D gene. Looked up from germline, CDR1 is MGHDK and CDR2 is SYGVNS. V was shortened by 6 bases and J by 2 bases, with 10 bases between the two germline ends. The CDR3 is 13 residues long. The CDR3 protein is CASSPDFNTEAFF. The CDR3 nucleotides read TGTGCCAGCAGCCCGGACTTTAACACTGAAGCTTTCTTT. The variable domain in full, completed from reference TRBV25-1 and TRBJ1-1, reads EADIYQTPRYLVIGTGKKITLECSQTMGHDKMYWYQQDPGMELHLIHYSYGVNSTEKGDLSSESTVSRIRTEHFPLTLESARPSHTSQYLCASSPDFNTEAFFGQGTRLTVV.

This chain uses TRBV10-3 with TRBJ1-3; D is undetermined. Germline CDR1 ENHRY, CDR2 SYGVKD. Between the trimmed V and J ends, which lost 0 bases and 0 bases, there was a span of 9 bases. The CDR3 runs to 16 residues. CDR3 loop: CAISESSGYSGNTIYF. The CDR3, as DNA: TGTGCCATCAGTGAGTCCTCAGGCTACTCTGGAAACACCATATATTTT.

This clone was recorded once. This chain joins TRBV6-4 and TRBJ1-2; D perhaps matches TRBD1 (6 bases). Trimming pared 5 bases from V and 7 bases from J, leaving 14 bases between. Germline V lookup: CDR1 MRHNA, CDR2 SNTAGT. The CDR3 sequence is 13 residues long. CDR3 amino acids: CASSPGGGSGYTF. As DNA, the CDR3 is TGTGCCAGCAGTCCTGGCGGGGGCAGTGGCTACACCTTC.

The chain recombines TRBV19 with TRBJ1-5, with 10 bases fitting TRBD1. In germline, CDR1 is LNHDA, CDR2 SQIVND (reference sequence). The CDR3 is 15 residues long. V gave up 3 bases and J gave up 10 bases; unmatched junction bases: 9. CDR3 region: CASSISDRGLGPQHF. The CDR3 nucleotides read TGTGCCAGTAGTATTAGTGACAGGGGGCTGGGACCCCAGCATTTT.

A few counts support this clone. The CDR3 spells CASSQALLAGANEQFF. The CDR3 nucleotides read TGTGCCAGCAGCCAAGCACTTCTAGCGGGGGCGAATGAGCAGTTCTTC. This rearrangement joins TRBV3-1 (or the pseudogene TRBV3-2) to TRBJ2-1, with 10 bases identical to TRBD2. V dropped 1 base and J dropped 7; count of bases not matched to a gene: 7. Germline lookup yields CDR1 LGHDT and CDR2 YNNKEL (reference sequence). There are 16 residues in the CDR3.